The 28 T cell receptor beta chains below were found in one sample sequenced in a study of vaccination effects on CD4 cells after COVID-19. Clones were sequenced by immunoSEQ multiplex PCR, and TCRdb holds only the in-frame ones, with some missing. The table has about 41,000 clones, 77% seen once. Their recognized antigens are unknown. ViraFEST expansion of antigen-specific CD4+ T cells with viral peptide pools preceded sequencing. Scientists isolated CD4+ T cells after a roughly 10-day culture period ended. The study found no prior SARS-CoV-2 infection in the vaccine recipients, who tested negative for nucleocapsid antibodies. This specimen was CD4+ T cells from PBMCs cultured with HCoV-NL63 spike peptides, taken before COVID-19 vaccination. The receptors were gathered from a human donor who received a COVID-19 vaccine.

This sequence joins TRBV6-5 and TRBJ2-7; either TRBD1 or TRBD2 may supply D (5 bases each). In germline, CDR1 is MNHEY, CDR2 SVGAGI. The V and J ends lost 5 bases and 3 bases respectively, with 11 bases between them. The length of the CDR3 is 13 residues. The CDR3 DNA reads TGTGCCAGCAGTCGGGACGGAGGCTACGAGCAGTACGTC. Translating gives CASSRDGGYEQYV.

The V call is TRBV5-5, the J call TRBJ2-3; the D gene could be TRBD1 or TRBD2 (6 bases each). V gave up 1 base and J gave up 3 bases, with 18 bases separating them. CDR1 is SGHKS and CDR2 is YYEKEE in the germline V gene (reference sequence). The CDR3 is 17 amino acids. The CDR3 spells CASSLIGTQGRTDTQYF. The DNA for the CDR3 is TGTGCCAGCAGCTTGATTGGGACCCAGGGGAGGACAGATACGCAGTATTTT.

This clone was recorded once. The chain couples TRBV6-5 to TRBJ2-5, with TRBD1 matching 9 bases. This CDR3 is 15 amino acids long. After removal of 5 bases from V and 1 base from J, the junction contained 5 bases not matched to a gene. Germline V gene data show CDR1 as MNHEY and CDR2 as SVGAGI. This CDR3 is CASSTHRGPQETQYF. CDR3 in DNA: TGTGCCAGCAGTACGCACAGGGGGCCCCAAGAGACCCAGTACTTC.

This clone has just a few counts. The chain employs TRBV6-6 and TRBJ2-5; D may be TRBD1 (6 bases). Germline V gene lookup returns CDR1 MNHNY and CDR2 SVGAGI (reference sequence). V lost 6 bases and J 2 bases, leaving 10 bases between the germline ends. CDR3 length equals 13 residues. CDR3 amino acids: CASRDSQQETQYF. Written as DNA, the CDR3 is TGTGCCAGCAGGGACAGTCAACAAGAGACCCAGTACTTC.

This chain uses TRBV6-2 or TRBV6-3 with TRBJ1-5; the D gene is possibly TRBD1 (6 bases). CDR1 is MNHEY, CDR2 SVGEGT, per germline. CDR3 size: 15 residues. V was cut by 5 bases and J by 0 bases, with 11 bases left in between. The CDR3 bases are TGTGCCAGCAGTCGCGGGACATATAGCAATCAGCCCCAGCATTTT. This codes for CASSRGTYSNQPQHF.

Only a few counts were recorded for this clone. V and J are TRBV2 and TRBJ1-3; D remains unclear. The V gene's germline CDR1 is SNHLY and CDR2 FYNNEI. Trimming took 3 bases from V and 4 from J, leaving 4 bases between them. The length of the CDR3 is 12 residues. The CDR3 protein is CASSETGNTIYF. The DNA for the CDR3 is TGTGCCAGCAGTGAGACCGGAAACACCATATATTTT.

The chain recombines TRBV10-2 with TRBJ2-3; TRBD2 agrees at 9 bases. Germline V gene data show CDR1 as WSHSY and CDR2 as SAAADI. The junction had 4 bases not matched to a gene; V was cut back by 6 bases and J by 0 bases. The CDR3 length is 15 residues. The CDR3 sequence is CASRDSGGSTDTQYF. The CDR3 bases are TGCGCCAGCAGGGACAGCGGGGGGAGCACAGATACGCAGTATTTT.

The chain recombines TRBV10-1 with TRBJ2-6; D is perhaps TRBD1 (5 bases). V lost 2 bases, J lost 2 bases, and 7 bases lay in between. The CDR3 consists of 15 residues. Germline values: CDR1 WNHNN, CDR2 SYGVQD (reference sequence). The CDR3 nucleotides are TGCGCCAGCAGTGAGGGGGCTGCTGGGGCCAACGTCCTGACTTTC. Translating it yields CASSEGAAGANVLTF.

This sequence joins TRBV4-3 and TRBJ2-2, with 9 bases matching TRBD2. The length of the CDR3 is 16 residues. Germline V gene sequence: CDR1 LGHNA, CDR2 YSLEER. Losses at the gene ends were 4 bases for V and 2 bases for J; bases not matched to a gene: 5. CDR3 in amino acids: CASSPGTSPNTGELFF. The DNA for the CDR3 is TGCGCCAGCAGCCCCGGGACTAGCCCAAACACCGGGGAGCTGTTTTTT.

The DNA for the CDR3 is TGCGCCAGCAGCTTGACAGGGGTCAGCACAGATACGCAGTATTTT. Its translation is CASSLTGVSTDTQYF. The rearrangement uses TRBV5-1 and TRBJ2-3, with TRBD1 matching over 7 bases. The germline gives CDR1 SGHRS, CDR2 YFSETQ. The ends lost 1 base at V and 0 bases at J; junction bases unmatched: 2. The CDR3 sequence is 15 residues long.

Written as DNA, the CDR3 is TGTGCCAGCAGCCAACCGGGGGGCATAAGCTTCGATGAGCAGTTCTTC. Translation: CASSQPGGISFDEQFF. This sequence joins TRBV3-1 (or the pseudogene TRBV3-2) and TRBJ2-1; a possible D gene is TRBD2 (7 bases). This CDR3 has 16 residues. The germline gives CDR1 LGHDT, CDR2 YNNKEL (reference sequence). V was clipped by 2 bases and J by 8 bases, with 19 bases between them.

The rearrangement uses TRBV2 and TRBJ2-2; D is unclear. The ends were cut back, 7 bases at V and 3 bases at J, with 6 bases in the middle. Germline V CDR1 and CDR2: SNHLY, FYNNEI. This CDR3 region has 12 residues. CDR3 bases: TGTGCCAGCACCCGGGACACCGGGGAGCTGTTTTTT. It specifies CASTRDTGELFF.

This chain connects TRBV15 to TRBJ1-2; no clear D. Germline V gene data show CDR1 as LNHNV and CDR2 as YYDKDF (reference sequence). V was clipped by 3 bases and J by 5 bases, with 10 bases between them. The CDR3 loop spans 13 amino acids. CDR3 DNA: TGTGCCACCAGCAGTAGTCGGAGGTATGGCTACACCTTC. Its protein is CATSSSRRYGYTF. Filled out from reference TRBV15 and TRBJ1-2, the complete variable domain reads DAMVIQNPRYQVTQFGKPVTLSCSQTLNHNVMYWYQQKSSQAPKLLFHYYDKDFNNEADTPDNFQSRRPNTSFCFLDIRSPGLGDTAMYLCATSSSRRYGYTFGSGTRLTVV.

The chain uses TRBV19 and TRBJ2-1; weak D call: TRBD1 (6 bases). The CDR3 runs 15 residues. The V gene lost 7 bases and the J gene lost 6 bases, with 19 bases spanning the gap. The germline V gene encodes CDR1 LNHDA and CDR2 SQIVND (reference sequence). The CDR3 nucleotides read TGTGCCAGTACCGTTCGGACAATGGGGGCCAATGAGCAGTTCTTC. This encodes CASTVRTMGANEQFF.

A few counts support this clone. The V call is TRBV4-2, the J call TRBJ1-2, with D unclear. This CDR3 region has 18 residues. The germline V gene encodes CDR1 LGHNA and CDR2 YNFKEQ. V was clipped by 0 bases and J by 0 bases, with 17 bases between them. Here the CDR3 reads CASSQDLGGPTSNYGYTF. CDR3 in DNA: TGTGCCAGCAGCCAAGATCTGGGAGGGCCCACGTCTAACTATGGCTACACCTTC.

This sequence joins TRBV6-5 and TRBJ1-2; D is undetermined. Germline V gene data show CDR1 as MNHEY and CDR2 as SVGAGI. V was clipped by 6 bases and J by 0 bases, with 14 bases between them. The length of the CDR3 is 15 residues. CDR3 protein: CASRRYQDSNYGYTF. The DNA for the CDR3 is TGTGCCAGCAGGCGATATCAAGACTCTAACTATGGCTACACCTTC.

This rearrangement joins TRBV6-2 or TRBV6-3 to TRBJ1-5; 10 bases fit TRBD1. The CDR3 spans 15 residues. J lost 2 bases, V lost 5 bases, and 3 bases had no gene match. The germline V gene has CDR1 MNHEY and CDR2 SVGEGT. CDR3 sequence: CASSKGQGGNQPQHF. CDR3 nucleotide sequence: TGTGCCAGCAGTAAAGGACAGGGGGGCAATCAGCCCCAGCATTTT.

The chain carries TRBV2 and TRBJ1-2; the match to TRBD1 covers 8 bases. The CDR3 contains 14 residues. Germline CDR1 SNHLY, CDR2 FYNNEI. V was pared by 5 bases and J by 1 base, with 3 bases of the junction left unmatched. The CDR3 DNA sequence: TGTGCCAGCAGTCCGGGACAGGTTAACTATGGCTACACCTTC. It codes for CASSPGQVNYGYTF.

The V and J genes are TRBV6-6 and TRBJ2-7; TRBD1 aligns across 9 bases. V shed 6 bases, J shed 7 bases, and the junction held 7 bases outside the gene matches. CDR3 size: 13 residues. From germline, CDR1 is MNHNY and CDR2 SVGAGI (reference sequence). CDR3 coding DNA: TGTGCCAGCAGCCAGGGACAGGGAGAAGAGCAGTACGTC. This codes for CASSQGQGEEQYV.

This clone showed up just a few times. The chain employs TRBV3-1 (or the pseudogene TRBV3-2) and TRBJ1-1; perhaps TRBD1 as D (5 bases). The CDR3 is 13 amino acids. With 4 bases removed from V and 10 bases from J, the gap between germline ends came to 16 bases. The germline V gene has CDR1 LGHDT and CDR2 YNNKEL (reference sequence). As DNA, the CDR3 is TGTGCCAGCAGCCCGTCAGGGATATACACAGCTTTCTTT. Its protein product is CASSPSGIYTAFF.

This clone was seen more than once but under ten times. Written as DNA, the CDR3 is TGCGCCAGCAGCTTCTCGGGGACAGGGAATTCACCCCTCCACTTT. It specifies CASSFSGTGNSPLHF. The rearrangement joins TRBV5-1 to TRBJ1-6, with TRBD1 matching 9 bases. Trimming removed 2 bases from V and 7 bases from J; junction bases left unmatched: 4. Per germline, CDR1 SGHRS and CDR2 YFSETQ. The CDR3 spans 15 residues.

This rearrangement joins TRBV24-1 to TRBJ1-2, with D perhaps TRBD1 (5 bases). The V gene lost 12 bases and the J gene lost 8 bases, with 18 bases spanning the gap. The CDR3 contains 12 residues. From germline, CDR1 is KGHDR and CDR2 SFDVKD. CDR3 coding DNA: TGTGCCTCCTGGGACCGTGCTAGGGGCTACACCTTC. This encodes CASWDRARGYTF.

The J gene is TRBJ1-3, the V gene TRBV24-1; D is perhaps TRBD1 (6 bases). The CDR3 loop spans 13 amino acids. Trimming removed 6 bases at V and 5 bases at J, with 10 bases between. Germline V gene sequence: CDR1 KGHDR, CDR2 SFDVKD. The CDR3 region is CATSQDSRNTIYF. As DNA, the CDR3 is TGTGCCACCAGTCAGGACAGCCGAAACACCATATATTTT.

The chain's CDR3 is CATRAKENTNYGYTF. The CDR3 bases are TGTGCCACGAGGGCCAAGGAGAATACTAACTATGGCTACACCTTC. The chain has TRBV19 and TRBJ1-2; D remains unclear. This CDR3 has 15 residues. Germline V gene data show CDR1 as LNHDA and CDR2 as SQIVND (reference sequence). Trimming removed 10 bases from V and 0 bases from J, with 18 bases in between. Supplemented by reference TRBV19 and TRBJ1-2, the full variable domain reads DGGITQSPKYLFRKEGQNVTLSCEQNLNHDAMYWYRQDPGQGLRLIYYSQIVNDFQKGDIAEGYSVSREKKESFPLTVTSAQKNPTAFYLCATRAKENTNYGYTFGSGTRLTVV.

The chain has TRBV10-1 and TRBJ2-1, with TRBD2 matching over 10 bases. The V gene's germline CDR1 is WNHNN and CDR2 SYGVQD (reference sequence). CDR3 length equals 16 residues. J gave up 0 bases and V 3 bases, and 2 bases lay outside the gene matches. CDR3 DNA sequence: TGCGCCAGCAGTGACGGACTAGCGGCCTCCTACAATGAGCAGTTCTTC. Amino acid sequence: CASSDGLAASYNEQFF.

This sequence joins TRBV18 and TRBJ1-3, with TRBD1 as a possible D gene (6 bases). Trimming removed 4 bases at V and 0 bases at J, with 7 bases between. CDR3 length: 14 residues. Germline V gene lookup returns CDR1 KGHSH and CDR2 LQKENI. The DNA for the CDR3 is TGTGCCAGCTCACAGGGGGTCTCTGGAAACACCATATATTTT. Amino acid sequence: CASSQGVSGNTIYF.

V and J are TRBV6-1 and TRBJ1-2, with D possibly TRBD1 on 6 matching bases. The germline V gene encodes CDR1 MNHNS and CDR2 SASEGT. Trimming removed 2 bases at V and 7 bases at J, with 11 bases between. CDR3 length equals 13 residues. The CDR3 sequence: CASSELGGGGYTF. The CDR3 region has the DNA TGTGCCAGCAGTGAACTGGGGGGCGGTGGCTACACCTTC.

The chain uses TRBV29-1 and TRBJ1-1, with 8 bases fitting TRBD1. The CDR3 has 13 residues. The ends lost 5 bases at V and 5 bases at J; junction bases unmatched: 7. Germline assignment: CDR1 SQVTM and CDR2 ANQGSEA. The CDR3 coding sequence is TGCAGCGTTTCGGACAGGGTTGGGACTGAAGCTTTCTTT. Translating it yields CSVSDRVGTEAFF.